A single sample gave rise to the 29 T cell receptor beta chains below, sequenced in a study of cytomegalovirus exposure and HLA in healthy donors (dated by TCRdb to 2016 to 2017). The library was made by the immunoSEQ multiplex PCR assay. For the multiplex PCR, a mixture combining 60 forward primers for TCR Vbeta segments and 13 reverse primers for TCR Jbeta segments was used. As stored in TCRdb, this immuneACCESS dataset retains in-frame rearrangements with V and J assigned. A fraction of the clones does not appear; measured against another copy, unresolved V genes explain less than half of the discrepancy, and the remainder lacks a known reason. Present in this sample are approximately 110,000 clones, approximately 80% of which were seen just once. The ten top clones hold 1.9% of the sample. Source material: PBMCs. These receptors all stem from a man between 45 and 60 years old in good health and CMV-seronegative.

V and J are TRBV6-5 and TRBJ1-5; D is undetermined. Germline assignment: CDR1 MNHEY and CDR2 SVGAGI. V shed 4 bases and J shed 7 bases, with 11 bases lying between them. CDR3 length equals 13 residues. The CDR3 loop reads CASSSARWQPQHF. CDR3 coding DNA: TGTGCCAGCAGTTCCGCCAGGTGGCAGCCCCAGCATTTT.

Details on this clone: This sample also contains other DNA sequences that code for the same CDR3. The rearrangement uses TRBV11-2 and TRBJ1-6; no reliable D call. Deletions cut 4 bases from V and 1 base from J, with 2 bases between. Germline assignment: CDR1 SGHAT and CDR2 FQNNGV. The CDR3 sequence is 13 residues long. The CDR3 spells CASSSSYNSPLHF. The DNA of the CDR3 is TGTGCCAGCAGCTCTTCCTATAATTCACCCCTCCACTTT.

As for this clone: Its ends do not fully match the called genes, so a read error is possible. This sample also contains other DNA sequences that code for the same CDR3. V is TRBV10-3 and J is TRBJ2-3; TRBD1 agrees at 9 bases. Germline V gene data show CDR1 as ENHRY and CDR2 as SYGVKD. The CDR3 covers 15 residues. In DNA, the CDR3 is TGTGCCATTGAAGCTAGGACAGGGGACACAGACACGCAGTATTTT. It specifies CAIEARTGDTDTQYF.

The rearrangement joins TRBV7-8 to TRBJ1-1; D is unresolved. Trimming left V 3 bases short and J 7 bases short, with 12 bases between. The CDR3 length is 13 residues. CDR1 SGHVS and CDR2 FQNEAQ come from the germline V gene. This CDR3 reads CASSLTSGNEAFF. The DNA for the CDR3 is TGTGCCAGCAGCTTGACTAGTGGAAATGAAGCTTTCTTT.

The rearrangement uses TRBV19 and TRBJ2-7; 7 bases are a match to TRBD1. The CDR3 contains 14 residues. Trimming at V came to 7 bases and at J to 0 bases, leaving 6 bases not matched to a gene. Germline-derived CDR1 and CDR2 are LNHDA and SQIVND (reference sequence). DNA of the CDR3: TGTGCCAGTAAGGACAGGAGGAGCTCCTACGAGCAGTACTTC. It encodes CASKDRRSSYEQYF.

The rearrangement uses TRBV6-5 and TRBJ2-5; D may be TRBD2 (6 bases). Germline loops: CDR1 MNHEY, CDR2 SVGAGI. The CDR3 totals 14 residues. The germline V and J ends were trimmed by 5 bases and 3 bases, with 13 bases remaining between them. CDR3 DNA sequence: TGTGCCAGCAGTCTTCCGGGACTGAAAGAGACCCAGTACTTC. Translated: CASSLPGLKETQYF.

V gene TRBV5-5 combines with J gene TRBJ1-1; D is unclear. There are 12 residues in the CDR3. Trimming took 0 bases from V and 11 from J, leaving 11 bases between them. CDR1 is SGHKS and CDR2 is YYEKEE in the germline V gene (reference sequence). This CDR3 reads CASSLEAVQAFF. In nucleotides, the CDR3 is TGTGCCAGCAGCTTGGAAGCGGTTCAGGCTTTCTTT.

This chain connects TRBV6-1 to TRBJ2-3; D possibly corresponds to TRBD2 (7 bases). CDR3 size: 14 residues. Germline CDR1 and CDR2: MNHNS and SASEGT. V was clipped by 11 bases and J by 5 bases, with 20 bases between them. The CDR3 region is CAVGGARRGDTQYF. The CDR3 coding sequence is TGTGCCGTAGGGGGGGCGCGTAGGGGAGATACGCAGTATTTT.

The chain has TRBV28 and TRBJ1-1; weak D call: TRBD1 (6 bases). V dropped 4 bases and J dropped 3 bases, with 18 bases sitting between them. CDR3 length: 16 amino acids. Per the germline V gene, CDR1 is MDHEN and CDR2 is SYDVKM. The CDR3 loop is CASSSQLRGWDTEAFF. The CDR3 nucleotides read TGTGCCAGCAGTTCCCAACTCAGGGGATGGGACACTGAAGCTTTCTTT.

This chain connects TRBV7-9 to TRBJ2-5, with 7 nucleotides matching TRBD1. The V and J ends lost 5 bases and 13 bases, in that order; junction bases with no gene match: 7. This CDR3 has 11 amino acids. Germline CDR1 is SEHNR and CDR2 is FQNEAQ (reference sequence). The CDR3 nucleotides read TGTGCCAGCAGCCAAGACAGGGTTCCGTACTTC. Translated: CASSQDRVPYF.

This chain uses TRBV5-1 with TRBJ1-1; D remains ambiguous. Germline CDR1 is SGHRS and CDR2 is YFSETQ. The CDR3 is 15 residues long. Trimming pared 0 bases from V and 1 base from J, leaving 10 bases between. The CDR3 DNA follows: TGCGCCAGCAGCTTGGATCCCCCCTCGAACACTGAAGCTTTCTTT. Its protein product is CASSLDPPSNTEAFF.

This clone came up once. The V call is TRBV19, the J call TRBJ2-7; possibly TRBD2 for D (5 bases). Per the germline V gene, CDR1 is LNHDA and CDR2 is SQIVND (reference sequence). Trimming pared 2 bases from V and 3 bases from J, leaving 11 bases between. The CDR3 extends over 14 amino acids. The CDR3 sequence is CASSIQGRGYEQYF. The CDR3 nucleotides are TGTGCCAGTAGTATACAAGGTCGGGGCTACGAGCAGTACTTC. The whole variable domain, filled in from reference TRBV19 and TRBJ2-7, reads DGGITQSPKYLFRKEGQNVTLSCEQNLNHDAMYWYRQDPGQGLRLIYYSQIVNDFQKGDIAEGYSVSREKKESFPLTVTSAQKNPTAFYLCASSIQGRGYEQYFGPGTRLTVT.

The V and J genes are TRBV19 and TRBJ1-5; D unresolved. Germline lookup yields CDR1 LNHDA and CDR2 SQIVND (reference sequence). V lost 6 bases, J lost 0 bases, and 18 bases lay in between. The length of the CDR3 is 17 residues. In DNA, the CDR3 is TGTGCCAGTAGCCTGGTGGGCAGACCCTATAGCAATCAGCCCCAGCATTTT. Encoded protein: CASSLVGRPYSNQPQHF.

Here the CDR3 DNA reads TGTGCCAGCAGCTTAGAGGGGGCAAACCAAGAGACCCAGTACTTC. Translated: CASSLEGANQETQYF. The chain carries TRBV11-1 and TRBJ2-5; TRBD1 agrees at 7 bases. This CDR3 comprises 15 residues. Germline V lookup: CDR1 SGHAT, CDR2 FQDESV (reference sequence). The V gene end was trimmed by 1 base and the J gene end by 0 bases; junction bases not matched to a gene: 2.

This clone is a singleton in its sample. This sequence joins TRBV10-3 and TRBJ2-6; perhaps TRBD1 as D (5 bases). Germline CDR1 is ENHRY and CDR2 is SYGVKD. This CDR3 region has 17 residues. V was cut by 0 bases and J by 0 bases, with 9 bases left in between. Here the CDR3 reads CAISESKGDSGANVLTF. The CDR3 DNA follows: TGTGCCATCAGTGAGTCGAAAGGGGACTCTGGGGCCAACGTCCTGACTTTC.

This chain joins TRBV5-6 and TRBJ1-2, with D unresolved. This CDR3 has 12 residues. Trimming removed 4 bases from V and 9 bases from J, with 13 bases in between. The germline CDR1 and CDR2 sequences are SGHDT and YYEEEE. The CDR3 here is CASSTTSRSYTF. CDR3 DNA sequence: TGTGCCAGCAGCACAACCTCAAGAAGCTACACCTTC.

V gene TRBV6-1 combines with J gene TRBJ1-2, with D tentatively TRBD1 (6 bases). The length of the CDR3 is 13 residues. Germline V CDR1 and CDR2: MNHNS, SASEGT. V was shortened by 1 base and J by 8 bases, with 11 bases between the two germline ends. CDR3: CASSEGRGGGYTF. CDR3 sequence (DNA): TGTGCCAGCAGTGAAGGCAGGGGTGGAGGCTACACCTTC.

Comment on this clone: In the same sample, other DNA sequences code for this CDR3. The chain employs TRBV6-1 and TRBJ2-4, with D perhaps matching TRBD1 (5 bases). Trimming shortened V by 0 bases and J by 2 bases, and 20 bases separated the two germline ends. The CDR3 is 19 residues long. Germline values: CDR1 MNHNS, CDR2 SASEGT. CDR3 loop: CASSEALMGLQGTKNIQYF. CDR3 DNA sequence: TGTGCCAGCAGTGAAGCGCTCATGGGGCTTCAAGGGACCAAAAACATTCAGTACTTC.

Here the CDR3 reads CASSFRSGAAYNEQFF. DNA of the CDR3: TGTGCCAGCAGTTTCCGTAGCGGGGCGGCCTACAATGAGCAGTTCTTC. The rearrangement joins TRBV27 to TRBJ2-1; TRBD2 matches 8 bases. The V gene end was trimmed by 3 bases and the J gene end by 2 bases; junction bases not matched to a gene: 6. CDR3 length equals 16 residues. The germline V gene encodes CDR1 MNHEY and CDR2 SMNVEV (reference sequence).

The chain joins TRBV28 to TRBJ1-2; D is perhaps TRBD1 (5 bases). Trimming cost V 6 bases and J 4 bases, with 15 bases left between them. Germline V lookup: CDR1 MDHEN, CDR2 SYDVKM. The CDR3 has 14 amino acids. Written as DNA, the CDR3 is TGTGCCAGCAGGGCTCAGGGATCTCCCTATGGCTACACCTTC. Translated, it gives CASRAQGSPYGYTF.

The chain carries TRBV6-5 and TRBJ2-7; D might be TRBD2 (7 bases). This CDR3 has 15 residues. V lost 6 bases and J 1 base, leaving 16 bases between the germline ends. CDR1 MNHEY and CDR2 SVGAGI come from the germline V gene. The CDR3 bases are TGTGCCAGCAGAGAGAAAGGGAGGGGGTCCTACGAGCAGTACGTC. Translating it yields CASREKGRGSYEQYV.

The V call is TRBV11-2, the J call TRBJ2-1, with TRBD1 matching 7 bases. CDR3 length equals 16 residues. Germline CDR1 and CDR2: SGHAT and FQNNGV. V dropped 4 bases and J dropped 1; count of bases not matched to a gene: 7. Written as DNA, the CDR3 is TGTGCCAGCAGCTCCCGGGCGGACAGGTCCTACAATGAGCAGTTCTTC. Translation: CASSSRADRSYNEQFF.

The V gene is TRBV7-9, the J gene TRBJ2-7, with a possible D match to TRBD1 (6 bases). The V gene's germline CDR1 is SEHNR and CDR2 FQNEAQ (reference sequence). The CDR3 is 15 amino acids. Trimming removed 5 bases at V and 11 bases at J, with 25 bases between. The CDR3 loop reads CASSPTDRFGYGEYF. CDR3 DNA: TGTGCCAGCAGCCCGACCGACAGGTTCGGTTATGGCGAGTACTTC.

The chain links TRBV19 to TRBJ1-5; 9 nucleotides agree with TRBD1. This CDR3 spans 21 amino acids. Trimming removed 6 bases from V and 2 bases from J; junction bases left unmatched: 23. Germline assignment: CDR1 LNHDA and CDR2 SQIVND (reference sequence). The CDR3 DNA reads as TGTGCCAGTAGATTTGGGCTTACCGGGACAGGGCTTTCGGAGGGCAATCAGCCCCAGCATTTT. It specifies CASRFGLTGTGLSEGNQPQHF. The variable domain in full, completed from reference TRBV19 and TRBJ1-5, reads DGGITQSPKYLFRKEGQNVTLSCEQNLNHDAMYWYRQDPGQGLRLIYYSQIVNDFQKGDIAEGYSVSREKKESFPLTVTSAQKNPTAFYLCASRFGLTGTGLSEGNQPQHFGDGTRLSIL.

The J gene is TRBJ1-1, the V gene TRBV27, with 7 bases that match TRBD1. The V and J ends lost 5 bases and 0 bases, in that order; junction bases with no gene match: 6. This CDR3 region has 15 residues. Germline V gene lookup returns CDR1 MNHEY and CDR2 SMNVEV (reference sequence). CDR3 loop: CASSIHRGLNTEAFF. In DNA, the CDR3 is TGTGCCAGCAGTATCCACAGGGGCCTGAACACTGAAGCTTTCTTT.

This clone was seen a single time. The rearrangement links TRBV4-1 to TRBJ2-1; D possibly corresponds to TRBD2 (5 bases). The germline CDR1 and CDR2 sequences are MGHRA and YSYEKL. The CDR3 contains 15 residues. Trimming removed 5 bases at V and 8 bases at J, with 19 bases between. As DNA, the CDR3 is TGCGCCAGCAGCGCCGGGATCCTTTCTTCGCATGAGCAGTTCTTC. Translation gives CASSAGILSSHEQFF.

V is TRBV27 and J is TRBJ2-1, with 10 bases matching TRBD2. The ends lost 4 bases at V and 7 bases at J; junction bases unmatched: 7. Germline assignment: CDR1 MNHEY and CDR2 SMNVEV (reference sequence). This CDR3 region has 15 residues. The CDR3 DNA reads as TGTGCCAGCAGTTCCCAGCGGGGGGGCGGAAATGAGCAGTTCTTC. Translation: CASSSQRGGGNEQFF.

This chain connects TRBV5-1 to TRBJ2-2; D ambiguous. The CDR3 extends over 16 amino acids. CDR1 and CDR2 from the germline V gene are SGHRS and YFSETQ. V lost 6 bases to trimming and J lost 3 bases, with 18 bases between them. CDR3 amino acids: CASTLYTSRDTGELFF. CDR3 nucleotides: TGCGCCAGCACTCTCTACACCAGCCGGGACACCGGGGAGCTGTTTTTT. Variable domain in full (rest from reference TRBV5-1 and TRBJ2-2): KAGVTQTPRYLIKTRGQQVTLSCSPISGHRSVSWYQQTPGQGLQFLFEYFSETQRNKGNFPGRFSGRQFSNSRSEMNVSTLELGDSALYLCASTLYTSRDTGELFFGEGSRLTVL.

The J gene is TRBJ2-2, the V gene TRBV4-1; D possibly corresponds to TRBD2 (6 bases). Germline V gives CDR1 MGHRA, CDR2 YSYEKL. V was cut by 2 bases and J by 8 bases, with 21 bases left in between. The CDR3 totals 17 residues. CDR3 region: CASSQLSRRGLGGELFF. The CDR3 DNA reads as TGCGCCAGCAGCCAACTCTCAAGGAGGGGACTTGGAGGGGAGCTGTTTTTT.